This T cell receptor (beta chain) was sequenced in a study of CD8+ T cells in alopecia areata. Extracted from the samples, RNA was reverse transcribed into cDNA to serve as the sequencing template. TCRdb keeps only in-frame clones here, not all; method: immunoSEQ multiplex PCR. The repertoire holds about 150,000 clones, with around 50% as singletons. The CDR3 is 10 residues long. V gave up 5 bases and J gave up 4 bases, with 5 bases separating them. Germline V gene lookup returns CDR1 DFQATT and CDR2 SNEGSKA (reference sequence). This chain joins TRBV20-1 and TRBJ2-5; D remains ambiguous. Source material: CD4+ T cells sorted from blood. This clonotype was sampled from a human donor with alopecia areata. CDR3 nucleotide sequence: TGCAGTGCTCGTATAGAGACCCAGTACTTC. Protein: CSARIETQYF.